What follows is one T cell receptor beta chain and its context. Antigen specificity is unknown. These data belong to a study of T cell responses to AZD1222 COVID-19 vaccine. Measured with immunoSEQ multiplex PCR; TCRdb has only the in-frame clones, and not every one. This table has roughly 150,000 clones, roughly nine tenths appearing once. The germline V and J ends were trimmed by 4 bases and 2 bases, with 9 bases remaining between them. This CDR3 contains 14 residues. Germline CDR1 and CDR2: MNHEY and SMNVEV (reference sequence). Notes on the study in general: Unmutated variant regions are reportedly the target of nearly half of TCRs that are spike-specific. Donors were chiefly white British, with a greater number of females, and clonal diversity was perhaps underestimated.

The receptor was derived from an adult who had recovered from COVID-19. V usage is TRBV27 and J usage is TRBJ1-5; D call uncertain. The sample was peripheral blood, taken after recovery from COVID-19. The CDR3, as DNA: TGTGCCAGCAGTTCCCTGTGGGGCAATCAGCCCCAGCATTTT. Translated, it gives CASSSLWGNQPQHF.